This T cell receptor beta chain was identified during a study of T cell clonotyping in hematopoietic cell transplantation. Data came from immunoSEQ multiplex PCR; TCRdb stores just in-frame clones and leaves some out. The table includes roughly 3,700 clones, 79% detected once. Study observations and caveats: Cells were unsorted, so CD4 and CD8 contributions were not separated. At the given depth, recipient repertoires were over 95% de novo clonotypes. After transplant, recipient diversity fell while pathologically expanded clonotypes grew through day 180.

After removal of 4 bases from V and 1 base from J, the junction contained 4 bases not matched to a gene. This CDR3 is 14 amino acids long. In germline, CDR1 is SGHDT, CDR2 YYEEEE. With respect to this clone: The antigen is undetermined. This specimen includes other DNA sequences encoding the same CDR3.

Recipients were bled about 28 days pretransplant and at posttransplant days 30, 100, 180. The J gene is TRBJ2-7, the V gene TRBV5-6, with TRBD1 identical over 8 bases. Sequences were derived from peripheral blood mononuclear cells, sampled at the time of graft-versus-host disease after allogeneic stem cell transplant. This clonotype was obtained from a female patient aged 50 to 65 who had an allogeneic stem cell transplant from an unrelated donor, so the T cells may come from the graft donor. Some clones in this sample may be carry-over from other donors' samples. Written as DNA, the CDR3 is TGTGCCAGCAGCCGGGGACAGGCATCCTACGAGCAGTACTTC. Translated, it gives CASSRGQASYEQYF.